This TCR beta chain was profiled in a study of cytomegalovirus exposure and HLA in healthy donors. A word on this clone: The target antigen is unknown.

General study results and limits: Cytomegalovirus status, reportedly, was diagnosed with high specificity and sensitivity by the classifier.

The PCR made use of 60 Vbeta and 13 Jbeta primers. The repertoire was sequenced with immunoSEQ multiplex PCR; TCRdb's copy has only in-frame clones and lacks some. The table lists just over 150,000 clones, approximately 81% of them singletons, with more than 1.5% in the top ten. V was cut by 0 bases and J by 7 bases, with 13 bases left in between. Germline lookup yields CDR1 LNHNV and CDR2 YYDKDF (reference sequence). The CDR3 is 15 residues long. The genes are TRBV15 and TRBJ1-5, with TRBD1 as a possible D gene (5 bases). Sequenced input: PBMCs. This TCR was recovered from a man aged 18-30 years in good health and CMV-seronegative. CDR3 sequence (DNA): TGTGCCACCAGCAGAGATGCGCAGGGTGGACAGCCCCAGCATTTT. It encodes CATSRDAQGGQPQHF.